This T cell receptor (beta chain) was recorded in a study of blood T cell repertoires in COVID-19. Background on the study: Nucleic acid was either cDNA or gDNA, and it came from T cells, B-cell-depleted T cells, or PBMCs.

Per the study methods: By means of reference gene primer amplification, nucleated cell counts were estimated. Measured with immunoSEQ multiplex PCR; TCRdb has only the in-frame clones, and not every one. The V and J calls and clone size are taken from that table; D and trimming were inferred from the DNA. The top ten clones hold less than 4.5% of a sample with 200,000 or so clones, roughly 89% of them seen once. Participants were aged roughly 18 to 89 years, lived in around 25 US areas, and enrolled virtually. Germline CDR1 and CDR2: LGHNA and YSLEER. Trimming pared 0 bases from V and 4 bases from J, leaving 16 bases between. This CDR3 contains 17 residues.

The sample comprised PBMCs or T cells enriched from blood (not recorded which). This chain connects TRBV4-3 to TRBJ1-3, with D unclear. The sequence came from a woman aged 35 to 49 with acute COVID-19. The CDR3 region has the DNA TGCGCCAGCAGCCAAGATCATTATAGAGGAATAGGAAACACCATATATTTT. It specifies CASSQDHYRGIGNTIYF.